A selection of T cell receptor beta chains follows, all from one sample in a study of blood T cell repertoires in COVID-19. Repertoires were generated with immunoSEQ multiplex PCR, while TCRdb's copy carries only in-frame clones and drops some. The sample carries 150,000 or so clones, approximately 85% recorded once. Material for sequencing was peripheral blood. The receptors were sampled from a man between 60 and 70 years old who had recovered from COVID-19. Each CDR3 is given with its conserved first and last residue. The D gene is left open where the match is weak. Rows may omit the clone size; those that give it use once, few, many or a size class.

J gene | D gene | V gene | clone size | CDR3 DNA | CDR3 protein
TRBJ2-3 | TRBD2 | TRBV9 | . | TGTGCCAGCAGCGCCTCGGGACTAGAGATCACAGATACGCAGTATTTT | CASSASGLEITDTQYF
TRBJ1-6 | . | TRBV9 | . | TGTGCCAGCAGCGTAGCTCCGACCCTAGATTCACCCCTCCACTTT | CASSVAPTLDSPLHF
TRBJ2-7 | . | TRBV14 | . | TGTGCCAGCAGCCAAGATATCACATACGAGCAGTACTTC | CASSQDITYEQYF
TRBJ2-4 | TRBD2 | TRBV6-4 | . | TGTGCCAGCAGTGACTCGTGTAGCGGGGGAGAACTAGCCAAAAACATTCAGTACTTC | CASSDSCSGGELAKNIQYF
TRBJ1-1 | . | TRBV18 | . | TGTGCCAGCTCACGCCCCCCCAGACAGGTGTTTGCTTTCTTT | CASSRPPRQVFAFF
TRBJ2-3 | TRBD2 | TRBV7-9 | . | TGTGCCAGCAGAATGCGGGGGGGCACAGATACGCAGTATTTT | CASRMRGGTDTQYF
TRBJ2-2 | . | TRBV5-6 | . | TGTGCCAGCAGCTTGGACGACAGGCCCTCGGACACCGGGGAGCTGTTTTTT | CASSLDDRPSDTGELFF
TRBJ2-2 | TRBD1 | TRBV4-1 | . | TGCGCCAGCAGCCAAGATCCAGTAGGGGACAGAGGAATCACCGGGGAGCTGTTTTTT | CASSQDPVGDRGITGELFF
TRBJ1-6 | . | TRBV5-5 | once | TGTGCCAGCAGCTTGGAGGCGGCAGCGAGAGGAGGTTCACCCCTCCACTTT | CASSLEAAARGGSPLHF
TRBJ1-6 | . | TRBV20-1 | . | TGCAGTGCTAGTTACAGGGCCAATTCACCCCTCCACTTT | CSASYRANSPLHF
TRBJ2-5 | TRBD1 | TRBV11-1 | . | TGTGCCAGCAGCTTATCACCAGGGGGCGGGGAGACCCAGTACTTC | CASSLSPGGGETQYF
TRBJ2-1 | . | TRBV24-1 | . | TGTGCCACCAGTGATCCAGGATACAATGAGCAGTTCTTC | CATSDPGYNEQFF
TRBJ2-7 | . | TRBV6-2/TRBV6-3 | . | TGTGCCAGCAGTTATGAGACAGCTGCCTACGAGCAGTACTTC | CASSYETAAYEQYF
TRBJ2-7 | . | TRBV9 | . | TGTGCCAGCAGCCCTAGCTTGGGTTTCGAGCAGTACTTC | CASSPSLGFEQYF
TRBJ2-5 | TRBD2 | TRBV19 | . | TGTGCCAGTAGTATGACTAGCGGGGGGCAGTACCAAGAGACCCAGTACTTC | CASSMTSGGQYQETQYF
TRBJ1-1 | . | TRBV9 | . | TGTGCCAGCAGCGTAGAAGGCCAGCGAAACACTGAAGCTTTCTTT | CASSVEGQRNTEAFF
TRBJ1-1 | . | TRBV11-2 | once | TGTGCCAGCAGCCACACCCTAGACACTGAAGCTTTCTTT | CASSHTLDTEAFF
TRBJ1-3 | . | TRBV5-1 | . | TGCGCCAGCAGCTTGGAGGCAGGGTTAGACTCTGGAAACACCATATATTTT | CASSLEAGLDSGNTIYF
TRBJ2-3 | . | TRBV3-1/TRBV3-2 | . | TGTGCCAGCAGCCAAGCGGGGGGCCCAACAGATACGCAGTATTTT | CASSQAGGPTDTQYF
TRBJ2-6 | TRBD1 | TRBV2 | . | TGTGCCAGCAGGACAGGGGGGGGATCTGGGGCCAACGTCCTGACTTTC | CASRTGGGSGANVLTF